Each of the 25 T cell receptor beta chains below was sequenced from the same sample in a study of CD8 T cells in ankylosing spondylitis. MiXCR was run by TCRdb on the 5' RACE reads, yielding one entry per CDR3 protein. Of about 36,000 distinct CDR3 sequences listed, 5.5% to 7.5% are singletons. Sequencing was carried out using blood, either unsorted or a sorted T cell fraction (not recorded which). The receptors here all came from a male donor with ankylosing spondylitis or in good health (not recorded which).

This clonotype has ten or more counts. The chain uses TRBV9 and TRBJ2-5; a weak D match, TRBD2 (5 bases). The CDR3 sequence is 17 residues long. V was shortened by 2 bases and J by 3 bases, with 20 bases between the two germline ends. Germline-derived CDR1 and CDR2 are SGDLS and YYNGEE. The CDR3: CASSVGLGGRTEETQYF. CDR3 coding DNA: TGTGCCAGCAGCGTCGGTCTTGGCGGGCGGACCGAAGAGACCCAGTACTTC.

Regarding this clonotype: A much larger clonotype is one base distant, so this may be a read error. This chain uses TRBV7-2 with TRBJ2-4; D possibly corresponds to TRBD2 (5 bases). The CDR3 length is 16 residues. The V gene's germline CDR1 is SGHTA and CDR2 FQGNSA. CDR3 residues: CASSLGGDVSKNTQYF. The CDR3 DNA sequence: TGTGCCAGCAGCTTAGGGGGAGATGTATCCAAAAACACTCAGTACTTC. Looking up the rest from reference TRBV7-2 and TRBJ2-4 gives the full variable domain: GAGVSQSPSNKVTEKGKDVELRCDPISGHTALYWYRQSLGQGLEFLIYFQGNSAPDKSGLPSDRFSAERTGGSVSTLTIQRTQQEDSAVYLCASSLGGDVSKNTQYFGAGTRLSVL.

There are many counts of this clonotype. The chain recombines TRBV5-1 with TRBJ2-5, with TRBD1 identical over 7 bases. Trimming cost V 0 bases and J 4 bases; bases outside gene matches: 3. Germline V lookup: CDR1 SGHRS, CDR2 YFSETQ. The CDR3 has 14 amino acids. The chain's CDR3 is CASSLGQGPETQYF. DNA for the CDR3: TGCGCCAGCAGCTTGGGACAGGGACCAGAGACCCAGTACTTC.

This clonotype has at least ten counts. This chain joins TRBV7-2 and TRBJ2-2; either TRBD1 or TRBD2 may supply D (5 bases each). The CDR3 is made up of 14 amino acids. Trimming left V 10 bases short and J 5 bases short, with 17 bases between. Germline V gene data show CDR1 as SGHTA and CDR2 as FQGNSA. The CDR3 spells CATHRGSVTGELFF. CDR3 DNA: TGTGCCACCCACCGGGGCTCCGTAACCGGGGAGCTGTTTTTT.

This clonotype came up many times. The V gene is TRBV7-8, the J gene TRBJ2-1, with TRBD2 matching 10 bases. Losses at the gene ends were 5 bases for V and 4 bases for J; bases not matched to a gene: 14. This CDR3 has 18 residues. Germline CDR1 reads SGHVS; CDR2 reads FQNEAQ. CDR3 region: CASSPGAIGLAEYNEQFF. In DNA, the CDR3 is TGTGCCAGCAGCCCAGGGGCGATCGGACTAGCGGAATACAATGAGCAGTTCTTC.

This clonotype has at least ten counts. This rearrangement joins TRBV21-1 to TRBJ1-5. TRBV21-1 is deemed a pseudogene. This CDR3 contains 17 residues. For the CDR3, the DNA is TGTGCCAGCAGCAAATCGATGGGTTTTAATGGCAATCAGCCCCAGCATTTT. Translated, it gives CASSKSMGFNGNQPQHF.

This clonotype was recorded at least ten times. This chain links TRBV7-2 with TRBJ2-3; the match to TRBD1 covers 8 bases. CDR3 length: 13 residues. The V gene's germline CDR1 is SGHTA and CDR2 FQGNSA. With V trimmed by 6 bases and J by 4 bases, 3 bases remained unmatched. The CDR3 DNA sequence: TGTGCCAGCAGGAGGACAGGGCCAGATACGCAGTATTTT. Translation gives CASRRTGPDTQYF.

This clonotype was seen at least ten times. The rearrangement uses TRBV20-1 and TRBJ2-7, with D possibly being TRBD1 or TRBD2 (6 bases each). This CDR3 has 13 residues. Looked up from germline, CDR1 is DFQATT and CDR2 is SNEGSKA (reference sequence). The V and J ends lost 5 bases and 0 bases respectively, with 11 bases between them. CDR3 bases: TGCAGTGCTTGGGAGGACAGCTCCTACGAGCAGTACTTC. It yields the protein CSAWEDSSYEQYF.

This clonotype showed up many times. CDR3 sequence reads: CSAPDLYYEQYF. The CDR3 DNA is TGCAGTGCCCCGGACCTCTACTACGAGCAGTACTTC. The rearrangement uses TRBV20-1 and TRBJ2-7; no definite D call. The V end was cut by 6 bases, the J end by 3 bases, with 12 bases between. There are 12 residues in the CDR3. Per the germline V gene, CDR1 is DFQATT and CDR2 is SNEGSKA (reference sequence).

This clonotype came up many times. V gene TRBV6-5 combines with J gene TRBJ1-5; 7 positions agree with TRBD1. Trimming took 4 bases from V and 5 from J; bases not matched to a gene: 2. Germline values: CDR1 MNHEY, CDR2 SVGAGI. The CDR3 totals 13 residues. The CDR3 region is CASSSDRDQPQHF. CDR3 sequence (DNA): TGTGCCAGCAGTTCTGACAGGGATCAGCCCCAGCATTTT.

This clonotype appeared many times. The rearrangement links TRBV3-1 to TRBJ2-1; TRBD1 agrees at 8 bases. CDR3 length: 17 residues. J was trimmed by 3 bases and V by 3 bases; bases with no gene match: 10. CDR1 and CDR2 (germline): LGHDT, YNNKEL (reference sequence). This CDR3 is CASSHASAGGFYNEQFF. CDR3 nucleotide sequence: TGTGCCAGCAGCCACGCTTCCGCAGGGGGCTTCTACAATGAGCAGTTCTTC.

In its sample, this clonotype was seen many times. V and J are TRBV10-3 and TRBJ1-6, with 8 bases matching TRBD1. CDR3 size: 18 residues. With 6 bases clipped from V and 0 bases from J, the junction kept 10 bases outside the gene matches. Germline V lookup: CDR1 ENHRY, CDR2 SYGVKD. CDR3 nucleotide sequence: TGTGCCATCAGCGAGAATACAGGGGGAAACTCCTATAATTCACCCCTCCACTTT. Translation gives CAISENTGGNSYNSPLHF.

This clonotype was observed at least ten times. In DNA, the CDR3 is TGTGCCAGCAGCCCCCAAGGCGGGGGGCCGACAGATACGCAGTATTTT. Translation gives CASSPQGGGPTDTQYF. The chain is built from TRBV9 and TRBJ2-3; 8 bases are shared with TRBD2. CDR1 SGDLS and CDR2 YYNGEE come from the germline V gene. CDR3 length: 16 residues. Germline trimming cut 4 bases from V and 3 bases from J; bases unmatched to any gene: 10.

The chain is built from TRBV7-9 and TRBJ2-7; D possibly corresponds to TRBD2 (5 bases). Looked up from germline, CDR1 is SEHNR and CDR2 is FQNEAQ (reference sequence). V was cut by 1 base and J by 1 base, with 14 bases left in between. The CDR3 spans 16 residues. CDR3: CASSLDGAGPSYEQYF. The CDR3 DNA reads as TGTGCCAGCAGCTTAGATGGTGCGGGTCCATCCTACGAGCAGTACTTC.

This clonotype was detected ten times or more. The chain has TRBV5-1 and TRBJ2-3; D not certain. V shed 2 bases and J shed 4 bases, with 11 bases lying between them. This CDR3 has 14 amino acids. Germline CDR1 and CDR2: SGHRS and YFSETQ. The CDR3 loop is CASSFSGPPDTQYF. The CDR3, as DNA: TGCGCCAGCAGCTTTTCCGGACCCCCAGATACGCAGTATTTT.

This clonotype was detected ten times or more. The rearrangement joins TRBV20-1 to TRBJ2-1; D may be TRBD1 (6 bases). Germline-derived CDR1 and CDR2 are DFQATT and SNEGSKA (reference sequence). This CDR3 has 18 residues. The V end lost 4 bases, the J end lost 1 base, and 23 bases lay between the germline ends. This chain's CDR3 is CSATTGTKPQWSYNEQFF. The CDR3 DNA reads TGCAGTGCTACTACCGGGACAAAGCCCCAGTGGTCCTACAATGAGCAGTTCTTC.

This clonotype was seen at least ten times. This chain uses TRBV30 with TRBJ1-2; 9 bases match TRBD1. The CDR3 sequence is 15 residues long. The V gene end was trimmed by 6 bases and the J gene end by 6 bases; junction bases not matched to a gene: 14. Germline values: CDR1 GTSNPN, CDR2 SVGIG (reference sequence). The CDR3 coding sequence is TGTGCCTGTGGGTCCTGGGAAACAGGGGGCCATGGCTACACCTTC. Translating it yields CACGSWETGGHGYTF.

This clonotype was detected many times. The chain recombines TRBV10-3 with TRBJ2-4, with a possible D match to TRBD1 (6 bases). The V gene's germline CDR1 is ENHRY and CDR2 SYGVKD. CDR3 length: 17 residues. Trimming removed 4 bases at V and 1 base at J, with 17 bases between. CDR3 loop: CAISGEQPRGAKNIQYF. The CDR3 coding sequence is TGTGCCATCAGTGGGGAACAGCCGAGGGGGGCCAAAAACATTCAGTACTTC.

This clonotype was counted at least ten times. This sequence joins TRBV5-4 and TRBJ2-1; 7 bases line up with TRBD1. The germline CDR1 and CDR2 sequences are SGHNT and YYREEE (reference sequence). The CDR3 consists of 16 residues. Germline trimming cut 0 bases from V and 2 bases from J; bases unmatched to any gene: 5. The CDR3 DNA reads TGTGCCAGCAGCTTGGAGGGGGCTTCCGCCTACAATGAGCAGTTCTTC. It codes for CASSLEGASAYNEQFF. The variable domain in full, completed from reference TRBV5-4 and TRBJ2-1, reads ETGVTQSPTHLIKTRGQQVTLRCSSQSGHNTVSWYQQALGQGPQFIFQYYREEENGRGNFPPRFSGLQFPNYSSELNVNALELDDSALYLCASSLEGASAYNEQFFGPGTRLTVL.

This clonotype occurred many times. The rearrangement joins TRBV27 to TRBJ2-2; the D gene is possibly TRBD1 (7 bases). From germline, CDR1 is MNHEY and CDR2 SMNVEV (reference sequence). This CDR3 comprises 18 residues. Trimming stripped 3 bases from V and 3 bases from J, with 20 bases between. Here the CDR3 reads CASSLRGTGVGYTGELFF. The DNA of the CDR3 is TGTGCCAGCAGTTTGCGGGGAACAGGGGTTGGGTACACCGGGGAGCTGTTTTTT.

This clonotype was seen repeatedly, ten times or more. This chain connects TRBV7-9 to TRBJ2-3; possibly TRBD1 for D (6 bases). With 4 bases removed from V and 6 bases from J, the gap between germline ends came to 17 bases. CDR3 length: 15 amino acids. Germline CDR1 SEHNR, CDR2 FQNEAQ (reference sequence). The CDR3 spells CASSSLQGIEDTQYF. CDR3 bases: TGTGCCAGCAGCTCCCTACAGGGAATAGAGGATACGCAGTATTTT. The complete variable domain, with remaining parts taken from reference TRBV7-9 and TRBJ2-3, reads DTGVSQNPRHKITKRGQNVTFRCDPISEHNRLYWYRQTLGQGPEFLTYFQNEAQLEKSRLLSDRFSAERPKGSFSTLEIQRTEQGDSAMYLCASSSLQGIEDTQYFGPGTRLTVL.

This clonotype was detected many times. This chain links TRBV24-1 with TRBJ2-5; tentative D call: TRBD1 (6 bases). The CDR3 totals 13 residues. V lost 9 bases, J lost 0 bases, and 10 bases lay in between. Germline V gene lookup returns CDR1 KGHDR and CDR2 SFDVKD. The CDR3 region is CATVGDNQETQYF. CDR3 nucleotide sequence: TGTGCCACCGTGGGGGACAACCAAGAGACCCAGTACTTC.

This clonotype has ten or more counts. The chain has TRBV20-1 and TRBJ2-7; 8 bases line up with TRBD1. The trim removed 5 bases at V and 0 bases at J, leaving 6 bases unmatched. CDR3 length equals 14 residues. Looked up from germline, CDR1 is DFQATT and CDR2 is SNEGSKA (reference sequence). This CDR3 is CSAAPGTGSYEQYF. The CDR3 DNA sequence: TGCAGTGCTGCCCCCGGGACAGGCTCCTACGAGCAGTACTTC.

This clonotype came up many times. The gene calls are TRBV2 and TRBJ2-2; 11 bases are a match to TRBD2. The J segment lost 3 bases and the V segment lost 1 base, leaving 1 base of the junction unmatched. This CDR3 is built from 16 residues. Looked up from germline, CDR1 is SNHLY and CDR2 is FYNNEI. This chain's CDR3 is CASSEVSGRDTGELFF. The CDR3 DNA sequence: TGTGCCAGCAGTGAAGTTAGCGGGAGGGACACCGGGGAGCTGTTTTTT.

This clonotype has a count of ten or more. The J gene is TRBJ2-2, the V gene TRBV2, with D possibly being TRBD1 or TRBD2 (5 bases each). CDR1 and CDR2 (germline): SNHLY, FYNNEI. This CDR3 contains 15 residues. The germline V and J ends were trimmed by 3 bases and 0 bases, with 8 bases remaining between them. The CDR3 DNA reads TGTGCCAGCAGTGACCGGGGCGCGAACACCGGGGAGCTGTTTTTT. Protein sequence: CASSDRGANTGELFF. Full variable domain (rest looked up from reference TRBV2 and TRBJ2-2): EPEVTQTPSHQVTQMGQEVILRCVPISNHLYFYWYRQILGQKVEFLVSFYNNEISEKSEIFDDQFSVERPDGSNFTLKIRSTKLEDSAMYFCASSDRGANTGELFFGEGSRLTVL.